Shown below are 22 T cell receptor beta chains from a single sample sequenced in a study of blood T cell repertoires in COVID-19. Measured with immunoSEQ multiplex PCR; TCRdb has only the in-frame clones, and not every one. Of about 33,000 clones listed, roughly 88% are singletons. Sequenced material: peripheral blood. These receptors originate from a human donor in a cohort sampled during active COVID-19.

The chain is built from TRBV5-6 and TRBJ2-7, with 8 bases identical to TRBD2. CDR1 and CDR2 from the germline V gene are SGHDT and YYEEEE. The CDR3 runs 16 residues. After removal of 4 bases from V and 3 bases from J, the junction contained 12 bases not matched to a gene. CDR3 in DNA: TGTGCCAGCAGCCCGGGACTAGAAATAGAGCTCTACGAGCAGTACTTC. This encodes CASSPGLEIELYEQYF.

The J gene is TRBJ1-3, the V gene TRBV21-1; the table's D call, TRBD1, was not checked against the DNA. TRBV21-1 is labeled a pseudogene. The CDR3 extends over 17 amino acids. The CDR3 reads CASSTSGHLEGGNTIYF. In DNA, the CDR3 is TGTGCCAGCAGCACCTCGGGACACCTCGAGGGAGGAAACACCATATATTTT.

The CDR3: CASADRANTYEQYF. DNA for the CDR3: TGTGCCAGTGCTGACAGGGCTAATACCTACGAGCAGTACTTC. The chain has TRBV6-5 and TRBJ2-7; 7 bases map to TRBD1. The ends lost 9 bases at V and 2 bases at J; junction bases unmatched: 10. The germline V gene encodes CDR1 MNHEY and CDR2 SVGAGI. The CDR3 consists of 14 residues.

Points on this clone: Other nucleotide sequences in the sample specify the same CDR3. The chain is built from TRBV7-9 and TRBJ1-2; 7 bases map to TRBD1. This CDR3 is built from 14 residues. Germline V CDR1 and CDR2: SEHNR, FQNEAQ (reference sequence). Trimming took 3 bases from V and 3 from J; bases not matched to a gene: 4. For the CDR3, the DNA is TGTGCCAGCAGCTTGAACAGGGGTGACTATGGCTACACCTTC. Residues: CASSLNRGDYGYTF.

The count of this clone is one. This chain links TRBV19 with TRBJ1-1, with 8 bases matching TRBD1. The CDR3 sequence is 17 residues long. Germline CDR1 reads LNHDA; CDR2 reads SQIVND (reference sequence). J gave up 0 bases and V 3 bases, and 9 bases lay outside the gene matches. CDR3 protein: CASSILTGGIMNTEAFF. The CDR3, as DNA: TGTGCCAGTAGTATTCTCACAGGGGGAATAATGAACACTGAAGCTTTCTTT. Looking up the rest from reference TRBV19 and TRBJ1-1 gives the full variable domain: DGGITQSPKYLFRKEGQNVTLSCEQNLNHDAMYWYRQDPGQGLRLIYYSQIVNDFQKGDIAEGYSVSREKKESFPLTVTSAQKNPTAFYLCASSILTGGIMNTEAFFGQGTRLTVV.

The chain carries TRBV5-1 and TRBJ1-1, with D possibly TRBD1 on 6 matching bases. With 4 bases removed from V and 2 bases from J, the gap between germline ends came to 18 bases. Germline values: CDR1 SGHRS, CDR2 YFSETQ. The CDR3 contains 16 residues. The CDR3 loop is CASSVTGRQANTEAFF. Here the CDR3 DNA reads TGCGCCAGCAGCGTTACTGGGCGACAGGCCAACACTGAAGCTTTCTTT. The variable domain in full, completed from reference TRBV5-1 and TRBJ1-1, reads KAGVTQTPRYLIKTRGQQVTLSCSPISGHRSVSWYQQTPGQGLQFLFEYFSETQRNKGNFPGRFSGRQFSNSRSEMNVSTLELGDSALYLCASSVTGRQANTEAFFGQGTRLTVV.

The CDR3: CASSSQRTGVAEQFF. The CDR3 DNA follows: TGTGCCAGCAGTTCCCAGAGAACAGGGGTCGCTGAGCAGTTCTTC. The gene calls are TRBV28 and TRBJ2-1; TRBD1 agrees at 7 bases. V was pared by 4 bases and J by 9 bases, with 12 bases of the junction left unmatched. This CDR3 is 15 amino acids long. Germline V gene sequence: CDR1 MDHEN, CDR2 SYDVKM.

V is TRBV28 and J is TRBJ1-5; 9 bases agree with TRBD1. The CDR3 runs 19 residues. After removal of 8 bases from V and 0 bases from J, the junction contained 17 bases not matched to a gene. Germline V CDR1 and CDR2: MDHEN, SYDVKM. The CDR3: CASRHSGDRDSNSNQPQHF. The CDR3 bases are TGTGCCAGCCGCCATAGCGGGGACAGGGATTCAAATAGCAATCAGCCCCAGCATTTT.

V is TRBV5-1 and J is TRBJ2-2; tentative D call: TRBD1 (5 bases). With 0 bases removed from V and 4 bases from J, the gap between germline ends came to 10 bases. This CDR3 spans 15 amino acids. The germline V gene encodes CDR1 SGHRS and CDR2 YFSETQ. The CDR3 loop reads CASSLGGRGTGELFF. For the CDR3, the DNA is TGCGCCAGCAGCTTGGGGGGCCGTGGCACCGGGGAGCTGTTTTTT.

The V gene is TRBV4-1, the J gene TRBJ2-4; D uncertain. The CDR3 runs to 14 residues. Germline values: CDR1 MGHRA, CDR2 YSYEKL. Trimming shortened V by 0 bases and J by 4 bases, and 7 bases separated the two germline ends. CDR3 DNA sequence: TGCGCCAGCAGCCAAGAGCAGGCTAAAAACATTCAGTACTTC. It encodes CASSQEQAKNIQYF.

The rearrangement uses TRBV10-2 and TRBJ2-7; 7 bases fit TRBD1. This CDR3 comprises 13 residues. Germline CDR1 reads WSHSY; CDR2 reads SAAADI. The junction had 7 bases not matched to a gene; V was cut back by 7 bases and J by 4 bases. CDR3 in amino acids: CASKRGRAYEQYF. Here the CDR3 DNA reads TGCGCCAGCAAAAGGGGGCGCGCGTACGAGCAGTACTTC.

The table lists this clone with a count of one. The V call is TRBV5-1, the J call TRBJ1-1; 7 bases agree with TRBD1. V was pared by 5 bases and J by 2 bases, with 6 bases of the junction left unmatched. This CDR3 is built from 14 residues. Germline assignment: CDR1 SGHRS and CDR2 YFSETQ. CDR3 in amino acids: CASSSDRVNTEAFF. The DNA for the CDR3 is TGCGCCAGCAGTTCCGACAGGGTAAACACTGAAGCTTTCTTT.

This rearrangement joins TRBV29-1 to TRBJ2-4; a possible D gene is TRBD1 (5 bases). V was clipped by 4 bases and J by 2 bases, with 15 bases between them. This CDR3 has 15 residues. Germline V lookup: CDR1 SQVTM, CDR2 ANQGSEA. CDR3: CSVGVLTGSKNIQYF. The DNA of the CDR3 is TGCAGCGTTGGGGTACTCACAGGTTCCAAAAACATTCAGTACTTC.

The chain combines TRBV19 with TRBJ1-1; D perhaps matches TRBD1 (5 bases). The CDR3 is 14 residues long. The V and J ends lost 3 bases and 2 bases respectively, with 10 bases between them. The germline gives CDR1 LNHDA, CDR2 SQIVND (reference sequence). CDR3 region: CASSMAGLNTEAFF. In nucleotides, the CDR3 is TGTGCCAGTAGTATGGCGGGACTAAACACTGAAGCTTTCTTT.

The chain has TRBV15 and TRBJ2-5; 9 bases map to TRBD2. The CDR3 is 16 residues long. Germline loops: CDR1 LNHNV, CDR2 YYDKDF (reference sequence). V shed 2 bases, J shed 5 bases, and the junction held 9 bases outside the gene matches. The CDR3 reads CATSRRPGTSMETQYF. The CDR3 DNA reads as TGTGCCACCAGCAGAAGACCCGGGACTAGCATGGAGACCCAGTACTTC.

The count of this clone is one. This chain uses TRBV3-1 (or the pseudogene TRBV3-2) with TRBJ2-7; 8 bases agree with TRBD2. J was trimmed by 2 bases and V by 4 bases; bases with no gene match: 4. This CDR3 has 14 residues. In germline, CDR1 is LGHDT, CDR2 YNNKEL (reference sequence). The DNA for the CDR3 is TGTGCCAGCAGCCCTCACGGGGGGGCCTACGAGCAGTACTTC. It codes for CASSPHGGAYEQYF.

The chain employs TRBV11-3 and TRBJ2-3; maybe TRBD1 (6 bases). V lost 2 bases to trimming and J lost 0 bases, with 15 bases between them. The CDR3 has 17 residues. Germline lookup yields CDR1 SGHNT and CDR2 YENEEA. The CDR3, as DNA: TGTGCCAGCAGCTTAAAGACCGGGACAAGGAGCACAGATACGCAGTATTTT. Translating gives CASSLKTGTRSTDTQYF.

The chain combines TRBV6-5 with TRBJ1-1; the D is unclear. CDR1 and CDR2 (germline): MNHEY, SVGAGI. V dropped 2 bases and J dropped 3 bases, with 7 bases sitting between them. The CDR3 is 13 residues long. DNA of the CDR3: TGTGCCAGCAGTTACGACACAGACACTGAAGCTTTCTTT. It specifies CASSYDTDTEAFF.

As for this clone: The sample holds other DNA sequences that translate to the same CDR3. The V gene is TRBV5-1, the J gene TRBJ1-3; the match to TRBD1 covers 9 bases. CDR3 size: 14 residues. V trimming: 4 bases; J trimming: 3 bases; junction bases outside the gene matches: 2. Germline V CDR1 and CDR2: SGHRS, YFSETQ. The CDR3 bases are TGCGCCAGCAGCCTGGACAGGGGTGGAAACACCATATATTTT. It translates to CASSLDRGGNTIYF.

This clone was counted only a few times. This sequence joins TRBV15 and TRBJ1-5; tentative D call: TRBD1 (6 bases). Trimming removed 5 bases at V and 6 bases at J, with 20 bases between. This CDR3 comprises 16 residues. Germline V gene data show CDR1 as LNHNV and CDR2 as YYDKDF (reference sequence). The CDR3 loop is CATSSREGGPGQPQHF. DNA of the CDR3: TGTGCCACCAGCTCGAGAGAGGGGGGGCCGGGTCAGCCCCAGCATTTT. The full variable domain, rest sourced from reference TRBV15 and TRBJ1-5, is DAMVIQNPRYQVTQFGKPVTLSCSQTLNHNVMYWYQQKSSQAPKLLFHYYDKDFNNEADTPDNFQSRRPNTSFCFLDIRSPGLGDTAMYLCATSSREGGPGQPQHFGDGTRLSIL.

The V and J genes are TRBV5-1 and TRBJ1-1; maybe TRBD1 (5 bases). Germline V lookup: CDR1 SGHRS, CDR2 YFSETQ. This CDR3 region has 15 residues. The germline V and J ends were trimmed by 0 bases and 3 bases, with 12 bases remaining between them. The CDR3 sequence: CASSLEFGGYTEAFF. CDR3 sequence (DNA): TGCGCCAGCAGCTTGGAGTTTGGGGGGTACACTGAAGCTTTCTTT.

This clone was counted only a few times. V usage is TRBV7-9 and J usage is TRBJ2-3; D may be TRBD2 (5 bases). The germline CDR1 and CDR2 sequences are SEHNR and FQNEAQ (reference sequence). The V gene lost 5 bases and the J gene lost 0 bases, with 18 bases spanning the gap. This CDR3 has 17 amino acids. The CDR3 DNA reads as TGTGCCAGCAGCCTCAACCTTGGACTTACTAGCACAGATACGCAGTATTTT. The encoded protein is CASSLNLGLTSTDTQYF.